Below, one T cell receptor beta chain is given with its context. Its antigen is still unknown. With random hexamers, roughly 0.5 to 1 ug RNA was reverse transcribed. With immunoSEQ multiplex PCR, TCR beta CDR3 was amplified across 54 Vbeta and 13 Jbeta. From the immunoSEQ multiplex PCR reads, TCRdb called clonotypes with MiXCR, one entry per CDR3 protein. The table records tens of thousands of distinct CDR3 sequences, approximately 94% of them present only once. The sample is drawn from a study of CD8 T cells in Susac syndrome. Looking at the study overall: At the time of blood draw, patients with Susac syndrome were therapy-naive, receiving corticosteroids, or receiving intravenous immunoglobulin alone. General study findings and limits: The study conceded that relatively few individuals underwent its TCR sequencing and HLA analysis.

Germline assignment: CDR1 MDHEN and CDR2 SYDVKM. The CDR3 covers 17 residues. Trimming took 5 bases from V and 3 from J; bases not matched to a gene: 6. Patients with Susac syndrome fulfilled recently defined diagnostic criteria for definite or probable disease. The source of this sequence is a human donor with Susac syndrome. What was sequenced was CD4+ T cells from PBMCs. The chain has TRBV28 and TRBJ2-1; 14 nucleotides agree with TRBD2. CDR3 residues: CASSRTSGRPHYNEQFF. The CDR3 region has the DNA TGTGCCAGCAGTCGGACTAGCGGGAGGCCCCACTACAATGAGCAGTTCTTC.